The 29 T cell receptor beta chains reported below all come from one sample, sequenced in a study of cytomegalovirus exposure and HLA in healthy donors. Amplification used 60 Vbeta primers and 13 Jbeta primers. Method: immunoSEQ multiplex PCR; TCRdb's copy keeps in-frame clones and lacks some. The table has approximately 130,000 clones, approximately 84% seen once. The sample was PBMCs. These receptors originate from a boy aged 2-9 years in good health and CMV-seronegative.

V and J are TRBV5-1 and TRBJ2-5; 7 nucleotides match TRBD1. The CDR3 totals 15 residues. The ends lost 0 bases at V and 2 bases at J; junction bases unmatched: 4. The germline V gene has CDR1 SGHRS and CDR2 YFSETQ. CDR3 region: CASSLGQGVQETQYF. For the CDR3, the DNA is TGCGCCAGCAGCTTGGGACAGGGAGTACAAGAGACCCAGTACTTC.

This rearrangement joins TRBV4-2 to TRBJ2-2, with D possibly TRBD2 on 5 matching bases. The CDR3 runs to 16 residues. Per germline, CDR1 LGHNA and CDR2 YNFKEQ. Trimming took off 0 bases at V and 4 bases at J, with 12 bases between the two ends. As DNA, the CDR3 is TGTGCCAGCAGCCAAGATTGGAGGCAGTCCACCGGGGAGCTGTTTTTT. Translating it yields CASSQDWRQSTGELFF.

The V call is TRBV21-1, the J call TRBJ1-1. TRBV21-1 is noted as a pseudogene. The CDR3 totals 14 residues. The DNA for the CDR3 is TGTGCCAGCAGGCATCCTAGCCGGAACACTGAAGCTTTCTTT. Amino acids: CASRHPSRNTEAFF.

This clone was found once. The chain combines TRBV25-1 with TRBJ2-7; D gene ambiguous. CDR3 length: 13 amino acids. Trimming took 3 bases from V and 4 from J, leaving 10 bases between them. Germline V gene lookup returns CDR1 MGHDK and CDR2 SYGVNS. The CDR3 DNA reads as TGTGCCAGCAGTGACAGGAATTTTTACGAGCAGTACTTC. This translates into CASSDRNFYEQYF.

The chain links TRBV27 to TRBJ2-5, with TRBD1 matching 7 bases. Germline V CDR1 and CDR2: MNHEY, SMNVEV (reference sequence). The CDR3 loop spans 16 amino acids. V shed 3 bases, J shed 1 base, and the junction held 8 bases outside the gene matches. In DNA form, the CDR3 reads TGTGCCAGCAGTTTGTATCGACAGGGCTTCCAAGAGACCCAGTACTTC. Translation gives CASSLYRQGFQETQYF.

In this sample, this clone turned up once. Compared with germline, one end of the junction differs, possibly owing to a read error. The chain carries TRBV7-9 and TRBJ2-1; D is possibly TRBD1 (5 bases). This CDR3 has 16 amino acids. CDR1 is SEHNR, CDR2 FQNEAQ, per germline (reference sequence). The CDR3 DNA reads TGTTCCAGCAGCTCTAGATCTGGACACATTTACAATGAGCAGTTCTTC. The encoded protein is CSSSSRSGHIYNEQFF.

The chain couples TRBV4-2 to TRBJ2-5; 11 nucleotides align to TRBD2. The V and J ends lost 0 bases and 5 bases, in that order; junction bases with no gene match: 8. Germline CDR1 reads LGHNA; CDR2 reads YNFKEQ. There are 17 residues in the CDR3. The CDR3 reads CASSQEALAGGRETQYF. Here the CDR3 DNA reads TGTGCCAGCAGCCAAGAGGCTCTAGCGGGGGGCCGGGAGACCCAGTACTTC.

V is TRBV5-3 and J is TRBJ2-4, with 12 bases fitting TRBD2. TRBV5-3 falls under the ORF class, with uncertain function. The CDR3 has 15 amino acids. After removal of 6 bases from V and 8 bases from J, the junction contained 9 bases not matched to a gene. CDR3 bases: TGTGCCAGAATATCTAGCGGGGGGGCCGAAGACATTCAGTACTTC. Translated, it gives CARISSGGAEDIQYF.

The chain uses TRBV27 and TRBJ2-1, with a possible D match to TRBD1 (6 bases). Trimming removed 6 bases from V and 7 bases from J, with 10 bases in between. The germline gives CDR1 MNHEY, CDR2 SMNVEV (reference sequence). The CDR3 extends over 12 amino acids. The chain's CDR3 is CASRTGWNEQFF. The CDR3 DNA sequence: TGTGCCAGCAGGACAGGATGGAATGAGCAGTTCTTC.

The table lists this clone with a count of one. This chain uses TRBV28 with TRBJ2-3, with TRBD2 as a possible D gene (5 bases). V lost 7 bases and J 3 bases, leaving 14 bases between the germline ends. CDR1 is MDHEN and CDR2 is SYDVKM in the germline V gene. The CDR3 contains 14 residues. DNA of the CDR3: TGTGCCAGCACCGTCGGAGGTGTGACAGATACGCAGTATTTT. It translates to CASTVGGVTDTQYF.

This clone appeared a few times. The V call is TRBV4-3, the J call TRBJ1-1, with 8 bases lining up with TRBD1. The V gene's germline CDR1 is LGHNA and CDR2 YSLEER. The CDR3 covers 17 residues. J gave up 3 bases and V 3 bases, and 12 bases lay outside the gene matches. Written as DNA, the CDR3 is TGCGCCAGCAGCCAGATTCAATCATTGACAGGGGACACTGAAGCTTTCTTT. Residues: CASSQIQSLTGDTEAFF.

V gene TRBV4-1 combines with J gene TRBJ1-5; 10 bases are shared with TRBD1. CDR1 is MGHRA, CDR2 YSYEKL, per germline. J was trimmed by 0 bases and V by 3 bases; bases with no gene match: 8. This CDR3 is built from 18 residues. In DNA, the CDR3 is TGCGCCAGCAGCCAGGGACAGGGGTTGATGGATAGCAATCAGCCCCAGCATTTT. This gives the protein CASSQGQGLMDSNQPQHF.

The gene calls are TRBV6-5 and TRBJ2-7; D might be TRBD2 (5 bases). Germline V gene data show CDR1 as MNHEY and CDR2 as SVGAGI. The CDR3 spans 14 residues. V was shortened by 0 bases and J by 6 bases, with 12 bases between the two germline ends. This CDR3 reads CASSYSRTRGEQYF. The CDR3 DNA reads TGTGCCAGCAGTTACTCGAGAACCCGGGGCGAGCAGTACTTC.

The rearrangement uses TRBV19 and TRBJ2-7; TRBD1 might be the D (6 bases). The V end was cut by 1 base, the J end by 0 bases, with 7 bases between. CDR3 size: 14 residues. The V gene's germline CDR1 is LNHDA and CDR2 SQIVND (reference sequence). CDR3 sequence: CASSIGDNSYEQYF. The DNA for the CDR3 is TGTGCCAGTAGTATAGGGGACAACTCCTACGAGCAGTACTTC.

This rearrangement joins TRBV7-2 to TRBJ1-4; D gene uncertain. The CDR3 loop spans 15 amino acids. From germline, CDR1 is SGHTA and CDR2 FQGNSA. V lost 7 bases and J 3 bases, leaving 15 bases between the germline ends. The CDR3 loop reads CASTPEGGANEKLFF. The CDR3 DNA reads as TGTGCCAGCACCCCCGAAGGAGGCGCTAATGAAAAACTGTTTTTT.

The chain has TRBV27 and TRBJ2-5; D perhaps matches TRBD1 (6 bases). The J call may be wrong; the DNA end is better matched by TRBJ2-7. The germline CDR1 and CDR2 sequences are MNHEY and SMNVEV (reference sequence). This CDR3 has 13 amino acids. Here the CDR3 DNA reads TGTGCCAGCAGTCCGGGACAAGCCTACGAGCAGTACTTC. Translated, it gives CASSPGQAYEQYF.

The chain joins TRBV10-3 to TRBJ2-5, with TRBD2 matching over 14 bases. Germline V gives CDR1 ENHRY, CDR2 SYGVKD. V lost 3 bases, J lost 5 bases, and 14 bases stayed unmatched. The CDR3 contains 19 residues. The CDR3 DNA reads as TGTGCCATCAGTGAAAACCCGACTAGCGGGAGGGGAGGATGGGAGACCCAGTACTTC. Translation: CAISENPTSGRGGWETQYF.

This clone was picked up one time. The chain couples TRBV7-9 to TRBJ2-5; D remains unclear. Trimming pared 2 bases from V and 3 bases from J, leaving 10 bases between. Per the germline V gene, CDR1 is SEHNR and CDR2 is FQNEAQ (reference sequence). The CDR3 contains 14 residues. CDR3 coding DNA: TGTGCCAGCAGCTTAATCGCCAGGAAAGAGACCCAGTACTTC. It encodes CASSLIARKETQYF.

This clone was detected once. The chain recombines TRBV14 with TRBJ1-1, with TRBD1 matching 10 bases. From germline, CDR1 is SGHDN and CDR2 FVKESK. There are 19 residues in the CDR3. With 4 bases clipped from V and 4 bases from J, the junction kept 18 bases outside the gene matches. This CDR3 reads CASSRDVTGGSVKFTEAFF. In nucleotides, the CDR3 is TGTGCCAGCAGCCGGGATGTGACAGGGGGCTCTGTTAAGTTCACTGAAGCTTTCTTT.

The V call is TRBV5-8, the J call TRBJ1-4; 9 bases fit TRBD1. J lost 8 bases, V lost 0 bases, and 5 bases had no gene match. The CDR3 length is 15 residues. Germline-derived CDR1 and CDR2 are SGHTS and YDEGEE. This CDR3 is CASSLGTGVTEKLFF. The DNA for the CDR3 is TGTGCCAGCAGCTTGGGGACAGGGGTGACAGAAAAACTGTTTTTT.

In its sample, this clone was seen a few times. The chain uses TRBV6-5 and TRBJ1-1; 10 bases line up with TRBD1. The junction had 6 bases not matched to a gene; V was cut back by 6 bases and J by 8 bases. Germline CDR1 is MNHEY and CDR2 is SVGAGI. The CDR3 runs to 13 residues. The CDR3: CASRRGQGEEAFF. The CDR3 DNA reads as TGTGCCAGCAGGCGAGGACAGGGGGAAGAAGCTTTCTTT.

V usage is TRBV4-1 and J usage is TRBJ1-5, with D uncertain. Germline V lookup: CDR1 MGHRA, CDR2 YSYEKL. The CDR3 has 13 amino acids. The germline V and J ends were trimmed by 4 bases and 11 bases, with 15 bases remaining between them. In nucleotides, the CDR3 is TGCGCCAGCAGCCGCTTATTTGGAGAGACCCAGCATTTT. Translation: CASSRLFGETQHF.

V gene TRBV7-9 combines with J gene TRBJ1-2, with D perhaps TRBD1 (6 bases). The CDR3 totals 16 residues. The germline CDR1 and CDR2 sequences are SEHNR and FQNEAQ (reference sequence). V was cut by 6 bases and J by 5 bases, with 22 bases left in between. Here the CDR3 reads CASSSRGDIPGYGYTF. The CDR3 region has the DNA TGTGCCAGCAGTTCGCGGGGGGACATCCCCGGATATGGCTACACCTTC.

CDR3 region: CSVGQGPSGANVLTF. CDR3 DNA sequence: TGCAGCGTAGGACAGGGTCCCTCTGGGGCCAACGTCCTGACTTTC. The chain has TRBV29-1 and TRBJ2-6; TRBD1 matches at 8 bases. CDR3 length: 15 amino acids. In germline, CDR1 is SQVTM, CDR2 ANQGSEA. V dropped 6 bases and J dropped 0; count of bases not matched to a gene: 4.

This clone was observed a single time. V usage is TRBV4-3 and J usage is TRBJ1-2; TRBD1 might be the D (5 bases). The V and J ends lost 6 bases and 7 bases respectively, with 15 bases between them. In germline, CDR1 is LGHNA, CDR2 YSLEER. There are 13 residues in the CDR3. The CDR3: CASSSPGRVGYTF. In nucleotides, the CDR3 is TGCGCCAGCAGTTCACCAGGCAGGGTTGGCTACACCTTC.

This clone was counted a single time. The chain carries TRBV19 and TRBJ2-7; 10 nucleotides align to TRBD1. Germline loops: CDR1 LNHDA, CDR2 SQIVND (reference sequence). The CDR3 has 16 residues. Trimming took 3 bases from V and 9 from J; bases not matched to a gene: 14. CDR3 DNA sequence: TGTGCCAGTAGTATCTCCGGGACAGGGGCCCTTCGGGGGCAGTACTTC. Translating it yields CASSISGTGALRGQYF.

The CDR3 is CASTMDSLNYGYTF. The CDR3 coding sequence is TGCGCCAGCACTATGGACAGTCTTAACTATGGCTACACCTTC. This chain joins TRBV10-2 and TRBJ1-2; D possibly corresponds to TRBD1 (6 bases). The germline V gene encodes CDR1 WSHSY and CDR2 SAAADI. The V and J ends lost 7 bases and 1 base respectively, with 13 bases between them. The CDR3 loop spans 14 amino acids.

The chain uses TRBV18 and TRBJ2-3; 9 nucleotides agree with TRBD2. Germline V CDR1 and CDR2: KGHSH, LQKENI. CDR3 length: 17 amino acids. J was trimmed by 4 bases and V by 0 bases; bases with no gene match: 8. As DNA, the CDR3 is TGTGCCAGCTCACCACCTATAGCGGGAGCGGGTGCAGATACGCAGTATTTT. This translates into CASSPPIAGAGADTQYF.

The chain is built from TRBV27 and TRBJ1-2; D is perhaps TRBD1 (6 bases). There are 16 residues in the CDR3. The germline gives CDR1 MNHEY, CDR2 SMNVEV (reference sequence). Trimming cost V 0 bases and J 1 base, with 12 bases left between them. The CDR3 DNA is TGTGCCAGCAGTTTATCGAGGGGACACCTTAACTATGGCTACACCTTC. It translates to CASSLSRGHLNYGYTF.